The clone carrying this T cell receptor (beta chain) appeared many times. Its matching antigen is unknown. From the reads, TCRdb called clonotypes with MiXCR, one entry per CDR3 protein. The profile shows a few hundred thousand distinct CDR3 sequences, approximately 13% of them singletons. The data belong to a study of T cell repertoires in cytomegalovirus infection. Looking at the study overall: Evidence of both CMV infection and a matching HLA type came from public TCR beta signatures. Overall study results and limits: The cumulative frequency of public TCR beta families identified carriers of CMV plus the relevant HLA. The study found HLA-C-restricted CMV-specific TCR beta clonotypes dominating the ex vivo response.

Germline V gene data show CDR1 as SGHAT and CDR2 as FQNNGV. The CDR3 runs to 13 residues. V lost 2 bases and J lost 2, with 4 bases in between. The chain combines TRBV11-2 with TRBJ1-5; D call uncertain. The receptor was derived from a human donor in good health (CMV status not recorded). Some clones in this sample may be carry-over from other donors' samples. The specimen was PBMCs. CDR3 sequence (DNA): TGTGCCAGCAGCTTAACACGCAATCAGCCCCAGCATTTT. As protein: CASSLTRNQPQHF.